This paragraph covers one T cell receptor (beta chain) sequence. Its antigen is not known. The data originate from a study of cytomegalovirus exposure and HLA in healthy donors. Regarding the study as a whole: The only immune exposure information that was available was CMV serostatus.

V was pared by 4 bases and J by 4 bases, with 17 bases between. The CDR3 loop spans 16 amino acids. The study ran its PCR with 60 Vbeta and 13 Jbeta primers. Profiled with immunoSEQ multiplex PCR; TCRdb holds only in-frame clones, not every one. The top ten hold around 3.5% of the sample, which has 95,000 to 150,000 clones, around 80% seen once. The clonotype comes from a man younger than 45 in good health and CMV-seronegative. The specimen was PBMCs. The chain carries TRBV23-1 and TRBJ1-3, with D possibly matching TRBD1 (5 bases). TRBV23-1 is designated an ORF whose function remains uncertain. CDR3 DNA: TGCGCCAGCAGTCGGCGCGGCAGGGTATTAGGAAACACCATATATTTT. It is translated as CASSRRGRVLGNTIYF.